This T cell receptor (beta chain) was documented in a study of identical twins. Study-wide points: Out-of-frame alpha sequences common to twins exhibited an excess of low generation probability.

TCRdb reanalysed the 5' RACE reads using MiXCR and keeps one entry per CDR3 protein. This repertoire shows fewer than 250,000 distinct CDR3 sequences, about 7% found once; its top ten account for roughly 3.4%. This clonotype was counted ten times or more. Its antigen is currently unknown. The same data also contributed to another study, on yellow fever vaccine responses in identical twins. As reported in that work: Vaccine T cell responses of twins reportedly seemed partly convergent and partly personalized.

The sequence came from a woman between 18 and 29 years old in good health. The sequenced sample consisted of memory (CD45RO+) T cells sorted from blood.

The CDR3 spells CASSGGSSYNEQFF. Here the CDR3 DNA reads TGTGCCAGCAGCGGGGGGAGCTCCTACAATGAGCAGTTCTTC. The rearrangement links TRBV28 to TRBJ2-1, with 7 bases matching TRBD2. Germline CDR1 reads MDHEN; CDR2 reads SYDVKM. The V gene end was trimmed by 6 bases and the J gene end by 0 bases; junction bases not matched to a gene: 2. This CDR3 is built from 14 residues.